This T cell receptor (beta chain) was captured by sequencing in a study of cytomegalovirus exposure and HLA in healthy donors. A word on this clone: Its antigen is currently unknown.

The V segment lost 5 bases and the J segment 5 bases; nucleotides outside the gene matches: 3. CDR1 and CDR2 (germline): WSHSY, SAAADI. This CDR3 comprises 14 residues. Regarding the study as a whole: It was reportedly the case that the classifier diagnosed cytomegalovirus status with high specificity and sensitivity. Fewer N-insertions (relative to the roughly 730-donor mean) were reportedly seen in an Asian-associated ancestry cluster in a later analysis. Among TCR beta chains of equal frequency, HLA-associated ones were more clonally expanded in a later analysis.

Both 60 Vbeta primers and 13 Jbeta primers went into the PCR. Repertoires were generated with immunoSEQ multiplex PCR, while TCRdb's copy carries only in-frame clones and drops some. The profile covers 110,000 to 150,000 clones, with nearly 10% appearing a single time and roughly 1.9% taken by the ten largest. The chain links TRBV10-2 to TRBJ2-2, with 9 bases identical to TRBD2. Source material: PBMCs. This clonotype was sampled from a man aged 45 to 65 in good health and CMV-seronegative. The CDR3 here is CASSSSGRTGELFF. The CDR3 nucleotides read TGCGCCAGCAGTTCCAGCGGGAGGACCGGGGAGCTGTTTTTT.